These 24 T cell receptor beta chains were all obtained from the same sample, sequenced in a study of blood T cells in healthy people across ages. With a J-beta primer mix and a sample-barcoded 5' primer, a second PCR ran roughly 6 to 12 cycles. MiXCR, applied by TCRdb to the 5' RACE reads, yields one record per CDR3 protein. Of hundreds of thousands of distinct CDR3 sequences listed, around 41% are singletons. The sequenced sample consisted of blood. These receptors all come from a man older than 75 in good health.

The V and J genes are TRBV6-5 and TRBJ2-1; the D gene could be TRBD1 or TRBD2 (5 bases each). The germline V gene has CDR1 MNHEY and CDR2 SVGAGI. The CDR3 contains 15 residues. V was pared by 5 bases and J by 4 bases, with 15 bases between. The CDR3 is CASSVAGTLYNEQFF. The CDR3 DNA reads as TGTGCCAGCAGTGTAGCCGGGACCCTGTACAATGAGCAGTTCTTC.

This clonotype was detected a few times. V and J are TRBV5-4 and TRBJ2-7; 9 bases map to TRBD2. The CDR3 totals 16 residues. V shed 4 bases and J 2 bases; nucleotides not matched to a gene: 10. Germline lookup yields CDR1 SGHNT and CDR2 YYREEE (reference sequence). For the CDR3, the DNA is TGTGCCAGCAGCCCCCGCAGTAGCGGGAGTACCTACGAGCAGTACTTC. Translating it yields CASSPRSSGSTYEQYF.

CDR3 nucleotide sequence: TGTGCCAGCAGCCAAGTTCGGACAAAGTCGTGGACCCAGTACTTC. It yields the protein CASSQVRTKSWTQYF. The chain recombines TRBV3-1 with TRBJ2-5; D possibly corresponds to TRBD1 (5 bases). This CDR3 is 15 amino acids long. The germline gives CDR1 LGHDT, CDR2 YNNKEL (reference sequence). Trimming removed 1 base at V and 7 bases at J, with 16 bases between.

The V gene is TRBV5-1, the J gene TRBJ2-3; tentatively, D is TRBD1 or TRBD2 (5 bases each). Trimming removed 3 bases at V and 0 bases at J, with 17 bases between. The V gene's germline CDR1 is SGHRS and CDR2 YFSETQ. The CDR3 covers 17 residues. The CDR3 spells CASSSGQGAYSTDTQYF. For the CDR3, the DNA is TGCGCCAGCAGCTCGGGCCAGGGAGCCTATAGCACAGATACGCAGTATTTT.

Only a few counts were recorded for this clonotype. In DNA form, the CDR3 reads TGTGCCAGCAGCCACCCCGGGACAAGCGATTACGGCTATAATTCACCCCTCCACTTT. Its translation is CASSHPGTSDYGYNSPLHF. V gene TRBV3-1 combines with J gene TRBJ1-6, with D possibly matching TRBD1 (6 bases). The CDR3 has 19 residues. Germline V lookup: CDR1 LGHDT, CDR2 YNNKEL (reference sequence). V was trimmed by 3 bases and J by 3 bases, leaving 21 bases between them.

The rearrangement joins TRBV9 to TRBJ2-7; 7 bases fit TRBD1. This CDR3 comprises 14 residues. Germline assignment: CDR1 SGDLS and CDR2 YYNGEE. The V gene end was trimmed by 3 bases and the J gene end by 5 bases; junction bases not matched to a gene: 8. CDR3 sequence (DNA): TGTGCCAGCAGCGCCCTGACAGGGTTAGACGAGCAGTACTTC. Translation gives CASSALTGLDEQYF.

This clonotype has just a few counts. The rearrangement links TRBV6-5 to TRBJ1-2, with 10 bases lining up with TRBD1. Germline trimming cut 5 bases from V and 4 bases from J; bases unmatched to any gene: 7. Per the germline V gene, CDR1 is MNHEY and CDR2 is SVGAGI. CDR3 length equals 15 residues. Here the CDR3 reads CASSKRGQGSYGYTF. DNA of the CDR3: TGTGCCAGCAGTAAAAGGGGACAGGGGAGCTATGGCTACACCTTC.

This clonotype was seen a handful of times. This chain joins TRBV20-1 and TRBJ2-4, with 9 bases identical to TRBD2. The CDR3 sequence is 15 residues long. Germline assignment: CDR1 DFQATT and CDR2 SNEGSKA (reference sequence). V lost 2 bases to trimming and J lost 13 bases; unmatched junction nucleotides: 15. CDR3 sequence: CSARLAGREGSQQYF. In DNA form, the CDR3 reads TGCAGTGCTAGATTAGCGGGGCGGGAGGGCTCCCAGCAGTACTTC.

As regards this clonotype: Sequence at one end of the junction differs from germline and may be a read error. The V gene is TRBV12-3 or TRBV12-4, the J gene TRBJ2-4, with D tentatively TRBD2 (5 bases). The DNA end favors TRBJ2-7, so the J call may be wrong. This CDR3 is 12 amino acids long. The CDR3 is CASRGNAYEQYF. The CDR3 region has the DNA TGTGCTAGCAGAGGGAACGCCTACGAGCAGTACTTC.

This chain uses TRBV6-5 with TRBJ1-1, with D unclear. Trimming removed 2 bases from V and 0 bases from J, with 10 bases in between. Germline loops: CDR1 MNHEY, CDR2 SVGAGI. The CDR3 has 15 amino acids. The CDR3 coding sequence is TGTGCCAGCAGTTACATCTCCGCGGTGAACACTGAAGCTTTCTTT. Translated, it gives CASSYISAVNTEAFF.

Here the CDR3 reads CASSMRTLRMGNEQFF. CDR3 DNA: TGTGCCAGCAGCATGCGGACCCTGCGGATGGGTAATGAGCAGTTCTTC. The chain combines TRBV7-2 with TRBJ2-1; D is undetermined. This CDR3 has 16 amino acids. CDR1 and CDR2 from the germline V gene are SGHTA and FQGNSA. V was shortened by 5 bases and J by 7 bases, with 21 bases between the two germline ends.

The CDR3 here is CASSLAGTGGEQYF. DNA of the CDR3: TGTGCCAGCAGCTTGGCGGGGACAGGCGGCGAGCAGTACTTC. The chain links TRBV5-4 to TRBJ2-7, with 8 bases aligning to TRBD1. V lost 0 bases to trimming and J lost 6 bases; unmatched junction nucleotides: 5. In germline, CDR1 is SGHNT, CDR2 YYREEE (reference sequence). The CDR3 is 14 amino acids.

The J gene is TRBJ1-4, the V gene TRBV9; weak D call: TRBD1 (5 bases). Germline CDR1 reads SGDLS; CDR2 reads YYNGEE. Trimming removed 5 bases from V and 8 bases from J, with 19 bases in between. This CDR3 region has 15 residues. Here the CDR3 reads CASSPGGRLREKLFF. CDR3 DNA: TGTGCCAGCAGTCCCGGGGGACGTCTAAGGGAAAAACTGTTTTTT.

This clonotype was detected only a few times. The rearrangement links TRBV11-2 to TRBJ1-1; possibly TRBD1 for D (5 bases). Germline V CDR1 and CDR2: SGHAT, FQNNGV. The CDR3 loop spans 16 amino acids. Between the trimmed V and J ends, which lost 1 base and 7 bases, there was a span of 19 bases. CDR3: CASSLGRAGGLSEAFF. In nucleotides, the CDR3 is TGTGCCAGCAGCTTAGGTCGGGCCGGGGGTTTGAGTGAAGCTTTCTTT.

The genes are TRBV20-1 and TRBJ1-2; 11 bases map to TRBD1. J gave up 4 bases and V 6 bases, and 4 bases lay outside the gene matches. CDR1 is DFQATT, CDR2 SNEGSKA, per germline (reference sequence). CDR3 length: 13 residues. The chain's CDR3 is CSAGDRGSYGYTF. The CDR3 coding sequence is TGCAGTGCGGGGGACAGGGGGAGCTATGGCTACACCTTC.

The chain employs TRBV29-1 and TRBJ2-2; 9 nucleotides match TRBD1. There are 14 residues in the CDR3. V was clipped by 6 bases and J by 5 bases; unmatched bases: 7. Germline V gives CDR1 SQVTM, CDR2 ANQGSEA. The CDR3 nucleotides are TGCAGCGTGGGAGGACAGGGGAGAACCGGGGAGCTGTTTTTT. Protein product: CSVGGQGRTGELFF.

V is TRBV6-1 and J is TRBJ2-5; 8 positions agree with TRBD1. This CDR3 contains 14 residues. Unmatched junction bases numbered 14, after V lost 6 bases and J lost 11 bases. Germline-derived CDR1 and CDR2 are MNHNS and SASEGT. CDR3 coding DNA: TGTGCCAGCAGGTTCGACAGGGGATCCGGTGAGCAGTACTTC. Residues: CASRFDRGSGEQYF.

This chain connects TRBV6-1 to TRBJ2-7; D possibly uses TRBD1 or TRBD2 (5 bases each). V lost 7 bases and J 2 bases, leaving 18 bases between the germline ends. The CDR3 contains 15 residues. Germline CDR1 MNHNS, CDR2 SASEGT. The CDR3 reads CASTPRMRGTYEQYF. The CDR3, as DNA: TGTGCCAGCACTCCCCGCATGAGGGGCACCTACGAGCAGTACTTC.

The rearrangement uses TRBV20-1 and TRBJ1-5; D not certain. V lost 6 bases, J lost 4 bases, and 19 bases lay in between. The length of the CDR3 is 15 residues. Germline lookup yields CDR1 DFQATT and CDR2 SNEGSKA (reference sequence). The CDR3, as DNA: TGCAGTGCCATATCCTCGGCGGCAGCAAATCAGCCCCAGCATTTT. Residues: CSAISSAAANQPQHF.

This rearrangement joins TRBV19 to TRBJ2-4; 8 positions match TRBD1. The CDR3 is 16 amino acids. V shed 3 bases and J 6 bases; nucleotides not matched to a gene: 10. Germline-derived CDR1 and CDR2 are LNHDA and SQIVND (reference sequence). CDR3 amino acids: CASSIYQGAARNIQYF. The CDR3, as DNA: TGTGCCAGTAGTATCTACCAGGGGGCAGCGCGAAACATTCAGTACTTC.

This clonotype has a count of ten or more. This chain joins TRBV27 and TRBJ2-7; D gene ambiguous. V was clipped by 4 bases and J by 6 bases, with 7 bases between them. Germline V gene sequence: CDR1 MNHEY, CDR2 SMNVEV (reference sequence). The CDR3 has 11 residues. The CDR3 spells CASSSKGEQYF. The CDR3 DNA sequence: TGTGCCAGCAGTTCAAAAGGCGAGCAGTACTTC.

The V and J genes are TRBV11-1 and TRBJ2-1; D gene ambiguous. TRBJ2-7 matches the DNA end more closely, so the J call is doubtful. The germline CDR1 and CDR2 sequences are SGHAT and FQDESV (reference sequence). This CDR3 comprises 16 residues. For the CDR3, the DNA is TGTGCCAGCAGCCCCCTTGACACGAGCTCCTACAATGAGCAGTACTTC. Translated: CASSPLDTSSYNEQYF.

This chain connects TRBV3-1 to TRBJ1-2, with unresolved D. Germline CDR1 LGHDT, CDR2 YNNKEL (reference sequence). The ends were cut back, 0 bases at V and 7 bases at J, with 15 bases in the middle. The CDR3 totals 15 residues. CDR3 coding DNA: TGTGCCAGCAGCCAAGATCGCCCGGGGATGGGTGGCTACACCTTC. Amino acids: CASSQDRPGMGGYTF.

A single count supports this clonotype. The chain combines TRBV11-2 with TRBJ2-7, with D uncertain. This CDR3 is 15 amino acids long. From germline, CDR1 is SGHAT and CDR2 FQNNGV. Trimming removed 2 bases from V and 7 bases from J, with 18 bases in between. CDR3 sequence (DNA): TGTGCCAGCAGCTTACGGGTGACTTCCTACAATGAGCAGTACTTC. Translation gives CASSLRVTSYNEQYF.